The present TCR beta chain was sequenced within a study of cytomegalovirus exposure and HLA in healthy donors. General study results and limits: Segments of the TCR beta V type were, in most cases, productive about 90% or about 30% of the time in an earlier analysis. The records held CMV serostatus as the only immune exposure information.

Researchers ran the PCR with 60 Vbeta and 13 Jbeta primers. TCRdb's copy holds only in-frame clones and misses some; the assay was immunoSEQ multiplex PCR. The sample yields around 180,000 clones, about 80% seen once. The sample holds one count of this clone. What it binds is unknown. This CDR3 has 15 amino acids. The germline gives CDR1 LNHDA, CDR2 SQIVND (reference sequence). V trimming: 6 bases; J trimming: 4 bases; junction bases outside the gene matches: 8. This TCR derives from a woman aged 40-49 years in good health and CMV-seronegative. Sequences were obtained from PBMCs. The gene calls are TRBV19 and TRBJ1-5; 8 positions match TRBD1. CDR3 protein: CASRETGGENQPQHF. CDR3 nucleotide sequence: TGTGCCAGTAGGGAAACAGGGGGGGAGAATCAGCCCCAGCATTTT.